The 22 T cell receptor beta chains reported below all come from one sample, sequenced in a study of CD8+CD57+ T cells in acquired aplastic anemia (dated by TCRdb to between 2018 and 2020). The run used an Illumina HiSeq 2000. Genomic DNA was used as template for profiling of TCR beta VDJ combinations and CDR3 sequences. Clones were called with MiXCR by TCRdb after fastp trimmed the public reads at Q25, and only in-frame beta chains were retained. Every CDR3 protein is listed once, alongside the most common genes and DNA of its rows. The sample has 150,000 to 200,000 distinct CDR3 sequences on record, 50% to 75% of them singletons. 45% of the sample rests with the top ten. The sample taken for sequencing was sorted CD4+, CD8+, or CD8+CD57+ T cells (not recorded which) from PBMCs. These TCRs come from a human donor in good health.

This clonotype was picked up a small number of times. Just one base apart from a much larger clone, this may be a read error. The J gene is TRBJ1-2, the V gene TRBV5-5; D uncertain. The germline CDR1 and CDR2 sequences are SGHKS and YYEKEE (reference sequence). The CDR3 covers 12 residues. The CDR3 reads CASSLEGNGYAF. Written as DNA, the CDR3 is TGTGCCAGCAGCTTGGAAGGGAACGGCTACGCCTTC.

This clonotype was observed many times. The chain recombines TRBV12-3 or TRBV12-4 with TRBJ2-1; TRBD2 aligns across 13 bases. Germline trimming cut 5 bases from V and 5 bases from J; bases unmatched to any gene: 6. The CDR3 consists of 16 residues. For the CDR3, the DNA is TGTGCCAGCAGTCCTTCGACTAGCGGGAGGAACAATGAGCAGTTCTTC. Translating gives CASSPSTSGRNNEQFF.

The J gene is TRBJ1-4, the V gene TRBV20-1; 9 bases line up with TRBD1. The CDR3 is 15 amino acids. V lost 6 bases to trimming and J lost 4 bases; unmatched junction nucleotides: 9. Looked up from germline, CDR1 is DFQATT and CDR2 is SNEGSKA (reference sequence). CDR3 bases: TGCAGTGCCGGACAGGGGACAGCCTTTAATGAAAAACTGTTTTTT. Protein sequence: CSAGQGTAFNEKLFF.

CDR3 region: CASRGSGEQPQHF. In nucleotides, the CDR3 is TGTGCCAGCAGGGGTTCAGGGGAGCAGCCCCAGCATTTT. The chain uses TRBV25-1 and TRBJ1-5, with D maybe TRBD1 (6 bases). V lost 6 bases and J lost 7, with 13 bases in between. This CDR3 has 13 residues. The germline gives CDR1 MGHDK, CDR2 SYGVNS. Combining the CDR3 with reference TRBV25-1 and TRBJ1-5 gives the whole variable domain EADIYQTPRYLVIGTGKKITLECSQTMGHDKMYWYQQDPGMELHLIHYSYGVNSTEKGDLSSESTVSRIRTEHFPLTLESARPSHTSQYLCASRGSGEQPQHFGDGTRLSIL.

This clonotype has a handful of counts. The gene calls are TRBV2 and TRBJ1-1; D possibly corresponds to TRBD1 (6 bases). CDR1 is SNHLY and CDR2 is FYNNEI in the germline V gene. There are 14 residues in the CDR3. V dropped 6 bases and J dropped 10 bases, with 21 bases sitting between them. CDR3 coding DNA: TGTGCCAGCAGAGAACAGGGAAATGTTCTGGTAGCTTTCTTT. This encodes CASREQGNVLVAFF.

This clonotype has ten or more counts. This sequence joins TRBV7-3 and TRBJ1-1; D ambiguous. CDR3 length: 14 residues. V lost 4 bases and J 1 base, leaving 10 bases between the germline ends. In germline, CDR1 is SGHTA, CDR2 FQGTGA. CDR3 loop: CASSSGTGNTEAFF. The CDR3 nucleotides are TGTGCCAGCAGCTCGGGAACCGGGAACACTGAAGCTTTCTTT.

Regarding this clonotype: Possible read error: a much larger clone is one base away. The conserved phenylalanine or tryptophan is not found at the CDR3 terminus, so this likely reflects a read error. V and J are TRBV30 and TRBJ1-5; no reliable D call. The CDR3 has 10 amino acids. The germline V gene has CDR1 GTSNPN and CDR2 SVGIG (reference sequence). The ends were cut back, 6 bases at V and 5 bases at J, with 5 bases in the middle. Here the CDR3 reads CACCDQPQHL. In DNA form, the CDR3 reads TGTGCCTGTTGCGATCAGCCCCAGCATCTT.

The chain uses TRBV24-1 and TRBJ2-6; D not certain. The CDR3 extends over 15 amino acids. Trimming pared 4 bases from V and 1 base from J, leaving 7 bases between. The V gene's germline CDR1 is KGHDR and CDR2 SFDVKD. The CDR3 spells CATSESGSGANVLTF. The CDR3 DNA reads TGTGCCACCAGTGAATCAGGATCTGGGGCCAACGTCCTGACTTTC.

Worth noting for this clonotype: The junction differs from germline at one of its ends, possibly a read error. V and J are TRBV7-7 and TRBJ2-5, with TRBD2 matching 12 bases. The CDR3 is 14 amino acids. CDR1 is SSHAT and CDR2 is FNYEAQ in the germline V gene (reference sequence). Here the CDR3 reads CASSFTSGGETQYF. In DNA, the CDR3 is TGTGCTAGCAGCTTCACTAGCGGGGGGGAGACCCAGTACTTC.

This clonotype was seen a few times. The chain links TRBV6-4 to TRBJ2-1, with 7 bases fitting TRBD2. Germline V gives CDR1 MRHNA, CDR2 SNTAGT. CDR3 length: 13 amino acids. V dropped 6 bases and J dropped 7; count of bases not matched to a gene: 6. CDR3 coding DNA: TGTGCCAGCAGCCACGACGGGGGGAATGAGCAGTTCTTC. It is translated as CASSHDGGNEQFF.

The CDR3 nucleotides are TGTGCCAGCAGCCAAGGGGAATGGGGTGACGAGCAGTACTTC. Protein product: CASSQGEWGDEQYF. The V and J genes are TRBV7-8 and TRBJ2-7; weak D call: TRBD1 (5 bases). Per germline, CDR1 SGHVS and CDR2 FQNEAQ. V was shortened by 5 bases and J by 5 bases, with 16 bases between the two germline ends. This CDR3 comprises 14 residues.

This clonotype was seen at least ten times. The chain couples TRBV30 to TRBJ2-7, with D unresolved. With 2 bases removed from V and 0 bases from J, the gap between germline ends came to 5 bases. The V gene's germline CDR1 is GTSNPN and CDR2 SVGIG (reference sequence). This CDR3 is built from 12 residues. CDR3: CAWSTTSYEQYF. CDR3 nucleotide sequence: TGTGCCTGGAGTACCACCTCCTACGAGCAGTACTTC.

Remarks on this clonotype: Since a much larger clone is just one base distant, this may be a read error. The chain combines TRBV6-2 or TRBV6-3 with TRBJ2-1; D unresolved. CDR1 is MNHEY, CDR2 SVGEGT, per germline. CDR3 length: 15 residues. The CDR3 DNA sequence: TGTGCCAGCAGTTACTCACCACCTCGATACAAAGAGCAGTTCTTC. Its translation is CASSYSPPRYKEQFF.

This clonotype has just a few counts. This chain connects TRBV28 to TRBJ1-1, with 8 nucleotides matching TRBD1. Germline lookup yields CDR1 MDHEN and CDR2 SYDVKM. The CDR3 length is 13 residues. The V segment lost 5 bases and the J segment 4 bases; nucleotides outside the gene matches: 3. The CDR3 reads CASSVGTGTEAFF. The CDR3 DNA reads as TGTGCCAGCAGTGTCGGGACAGGCACTGAAGCTTTCTTT.

The chain couples TRBV7-9 to TRBJ2-1; 8 bases agree with TRBD1. Germline loops: CDR1 SEHNR, CDR2 FQNEAQ (reference sequence). V lost 1 base and J lost 0; bases outside the gene matches: 2. CDR3 length: 16 residues. The chain's CDR3 is CASSLGQGASYNEQFF. As DNA, the CDR3 is TGTGCCAGCAGCTTAGGCCAGGGGGCCTCCTACAATGAGCAGTTCTTC.

V usage is TRBV5-1 and J usage is TRBJ2-3, with D perhaps being TRBD1 or TRBD2 (5 bases each). Trimming cost V 9 bases and J 4 bases, with 12 bases left between them. The germline CDR1 and CDR2 sequences are SGHRS and YFSETQ. The CDR3 covers 12 residues. DNA of the CDR3: TGCGCCACCCGGGACCAATCAGATACGCAGTATTTT. Translating it yields CATRDQSDTQYF.

This chain connects TRBV19 to TRBJ2-3; D not resolved. Germline CDR1 reads LNHDA; CDR2 reads SQIVND (reference sequence). V dropped 7 bases and J dropped 0 bases, with 17 bases sitting between them. The CDR3 runs to 16 residues. The CDR3: CASTVRLRPSTDTQYF. In nucleotides, the CDR3 is TGTGCCAGTACCGTCAGGTTGCGGCCTAGCACAGATACGCAGTATTTT.

In this sample, this clonotype turned up many times. V and J are TRBV14 and TRBJ2-3; D is ambiguous. This CDR3 contains 16 residues. Per germline, CDR1 SGHDN and CDR2 FVKESK. Trimming took off 0 bases at V and 1 base at J, with 11 bases between the two ends. The CDR3: CASSQDLAVGTDTQYF. CDR3 DNA: TGTGCCAGCAGCCAAGATCTCGCAGTAGGCACAGATACGCAGTATTTT.

The J gene is TRBJ2-7, the V gene TRBV7-6; a weak D match, TRBD2 (7 bases). With 8 bases removed from V and 0 bases from J, the gap between germline ends came to 17 bases. Germline CDR1 reads SGHVS; CDR2 reads FNYEAQ. There are 15 residues in the CDR3. The CDR3 region is CASAGEGPASYEQYF. CDR3 nucleotide sequence: TGTGCCAGCGCAGGGGAGGGGCCAGCCTCCTACGAGCAGTACTTC.

The J gene is TRBJ2-5, the V gene TRBV2; 8 bases line up with TRBD1. There are 15 residues in the CDR3. Per germline, CDR1 SNHLY and CDR2 FYNNEI. J was trimmed by 5 bases and V by 6 bases; bases with no gene match: 11. In DNA form, the CDR3 reads TGTGCCAGCAGCCCTTTGACAGGGGCGATGGAGACCCAGTACTTC. It codes for CASSPLTGAMETQYF.

In its sample, this clonotype was seen many times. The CDR3 loop reads CASSQEAGVGYEQYF. The CDR3 bases are TGCGCCAGCAGCCAAGAAGCGGGAGTTGGCTACGAGCAGTACTTC. V is TRBV4-1 and J is TRBJ2-7; 8 bases agree with TRBD2. V was clipped by 0 bases and J by 3 bases; unmatched bases: 4. The CDR3 is 15 amino acids. Germline V CDR1 and CDR2: MGHRA, YSYEKL.

This clonotype was seen repeatedly, ten times or more. This sequence joins TRBV11-2 and TRBJ2-2; D possibly corresponds to TRBD1 (6 bases). This CDR3 comprises 13 residues. Trimming took 1 base from V and 9 from J, leaving 9 bases between them. Germline V gives CDR1 SGHAT, CDR2 FQNNGV. For the CDR3, the DNA is TGTGCCAGCAGCTTAGCAGGGGAACGGGAGCTGTTTTTT. Its translation: CASSLAGERELFF.